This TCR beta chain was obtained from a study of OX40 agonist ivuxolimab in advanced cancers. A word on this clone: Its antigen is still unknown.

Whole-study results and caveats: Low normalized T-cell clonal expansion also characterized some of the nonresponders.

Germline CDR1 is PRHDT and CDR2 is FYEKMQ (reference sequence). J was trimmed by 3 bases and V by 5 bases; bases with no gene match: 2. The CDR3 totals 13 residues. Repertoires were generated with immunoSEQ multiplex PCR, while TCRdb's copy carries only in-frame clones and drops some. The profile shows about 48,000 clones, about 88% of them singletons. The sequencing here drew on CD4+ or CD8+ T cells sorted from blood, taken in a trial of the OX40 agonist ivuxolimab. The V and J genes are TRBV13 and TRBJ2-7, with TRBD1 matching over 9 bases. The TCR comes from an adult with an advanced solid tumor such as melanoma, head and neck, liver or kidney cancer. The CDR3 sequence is CASSLDRGYEQYF. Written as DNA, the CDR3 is TGTGCCAGCAGCCTGGACAGGGGCTACGAGCAGTACTTC.